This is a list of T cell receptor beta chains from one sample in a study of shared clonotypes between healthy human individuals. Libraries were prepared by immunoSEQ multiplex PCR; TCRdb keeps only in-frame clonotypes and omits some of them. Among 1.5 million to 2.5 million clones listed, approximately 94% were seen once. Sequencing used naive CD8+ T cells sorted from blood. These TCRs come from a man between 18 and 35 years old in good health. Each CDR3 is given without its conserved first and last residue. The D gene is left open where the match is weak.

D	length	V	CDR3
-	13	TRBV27	ASSFIAGFGETQY
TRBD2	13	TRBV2	AITGRAGNTGELF
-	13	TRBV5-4	ASSLLTDPNYGYT
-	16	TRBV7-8	ASSLVSWTPDAPDTQY
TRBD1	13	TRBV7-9	ASSSPLDRGEKLF
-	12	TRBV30	AWSVRGFTGELF
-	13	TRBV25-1	ASSVTAEGTYEQY
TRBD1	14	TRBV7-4	ASSRAPDRGCETQY
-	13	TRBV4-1	ASSQDPRGADQAF
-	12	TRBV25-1	ASSLGEHTGELF
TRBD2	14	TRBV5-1	ASSSYSGGAYETQY
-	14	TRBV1	TSSQVRAARNTEAF
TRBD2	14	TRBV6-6	ASSTLAGAYYNEQF
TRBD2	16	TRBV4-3	ASSQDGIAGEVTDTQY
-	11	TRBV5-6	ASSFGPPGELF
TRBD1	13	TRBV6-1	ASSEARTGAQPQH
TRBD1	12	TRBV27	ASSLLGTDNGYT
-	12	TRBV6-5	ASSYFTGSSEQY
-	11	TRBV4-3	ASSQDRSYEQY
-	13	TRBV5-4	ASSLDGASYNEQF
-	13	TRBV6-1	ARRTRLEEGDTQY
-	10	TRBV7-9	ASSLSNEKLF
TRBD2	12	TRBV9	ASSVGTSGGGQF
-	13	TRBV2	ASGEASTNTGELF
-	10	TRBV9	ASSAWDNEQF
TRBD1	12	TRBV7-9	ASSLTGPNTEAF
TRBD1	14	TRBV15	ATSRDGQGENTEAF
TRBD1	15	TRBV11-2	ASSLIPGQGYLGEQY
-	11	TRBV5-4	ASNHGITGELF
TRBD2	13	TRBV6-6	ASSYLSGSYNEQF
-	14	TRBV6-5	ASSSIRGGRVQPQH
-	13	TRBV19	ASSPSIYMNTEAF
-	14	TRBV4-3	ASSQDVTDSRDEQY
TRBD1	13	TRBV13	ASSLRTGKFNEQF
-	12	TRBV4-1	ASSQDAYTDTQY
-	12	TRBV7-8	ASSPTGSNQPQH
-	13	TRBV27	ASSLSALPNYGYT
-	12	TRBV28	ASSPFELTDTQY
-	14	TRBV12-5	ASGLVTTSGGVTQY
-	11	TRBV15	ATESVNSDEAF
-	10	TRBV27	ASWRGNSPLH
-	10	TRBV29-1	SVVGVPYEQY
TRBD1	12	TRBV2	ASRPGQGYNEQF
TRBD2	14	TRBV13	ASSWEGREVQETQY
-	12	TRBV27	ASRFGGGKDGYT
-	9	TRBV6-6	ASGSTYEQY
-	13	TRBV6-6	ASSYVASYTDTQY
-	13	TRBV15	ATSREGVPHQPQH
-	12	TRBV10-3	AISVGQVDEKLF
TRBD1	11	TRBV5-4	ASSAGTAEKLF
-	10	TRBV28	ASSPFTGAQY
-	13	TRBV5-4	ASSLAEESTDTQY
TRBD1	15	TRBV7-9	ASSSSRGLSSYNEQF